This T cell receptor beta chain emerged from a study of blood T cell repertoires in COVID-19. Trimming stripped 6 bases from V and 0 bases from J, with 12 bases between. Germline CDR1 and CDR2: WSHSY and SAAADI. The CDR3 has 15 residues. Profiling relied on immunoSEQ multiplex PCR, and the TCRdb table lists in-frame clones only, not all of them. The profile covers roughly 260,000 clones, with approximately 91% appearing a single time and more than 1% taken by the ten largest. The sample taken for sequencing was PBMCs or T cells enriched from blood (not recorded which). The receptor was derived from a human donor in a cohort exposed to, infected with or recovered from COVID-19 (not recorded which). The donor label of this sample is uncertain. The chain carries TRBV10-2 and TRBJ2-1; D is possibly TRBD2 (6 bases). The CDR3: CASRGKTSSYNEQFF. The DNA of the CDR3 is TGCGCCAGCAGAGGGAAGACTAGCTCCTACAATGAGCAGTTCTTC.